The present T cell receptor beta chain was sequenced within a study of CD8 T cells in Susac syndrome (dated by TCRdb to 2018 to 2020). Context from the whole study: Among the sequenced Susac syndrome patients, over five had clinically active disease and about eight were in clinical remission. Susac syndrome patients were therapy-naive, on corticosteroids (some also receiving IVIg), or on IVIg alone at blood withdrawal. Repertoire sequencing was used to test whether CD8+ T cell activation and differentiation in Susac syndrome was antigen driven.

High-throughput TCR beta sequencing profiled peripheral blood CD8+ and CD4+ T cells from healthy donors, Susac syndrome patients and multiple sclerosis patients. The Susac syndrome patients fulfilled recently defined diagnostic criteria for either definite or probable disease. Bulk CD8+ and CD4+ T cells were purified by magnetic negative isolation, whereas CD8+ TEMRA cells were enriched by FACS. Blood was collected in EDTA tubes and processed within 24 hours, with PBMCs isolated through density gradient centrifugation. PBMCs intended for TCR sequencing were cryopreserved in liquid nitrogen and thawed later in a water bath at 37 degrees C. The sorted or isolated CD4+, CD8+ and CD8+ TEMRA cells had a purity of 90% or higher. Broad study findings and their caveats: In the CD4+ T cell repertoire of Susac syndrome patients, clonal expansion was not detected. The study acknowledged that relatively few individuals were included in the TCR sequencing and HLA analysis.

RNA was extracted using the RNeasy kit, and about 0.5 to 1 microgram was reverse transcribed with random hexamers. The immunoSEQ multiplex PCR assay, which covers 54 Vbeta and 13 Jbeta segments, was used to amplify TCR beta CDR3 regions. PCR amplification bias was corrected using a synthetic template baseline for primer optimization and computational correction. Regarding the original processing steps: Reads were annotated to V, D and J genes per IMGT and analyzed with immunoSEQ Analyzer, keeping only productive sequences. Clonality was calculated as one minus the Shannon entropy normalized by log2 of the number of productive unique sequences. For each patient and control, public and private clones were evaluated within the 100 most prevalent clones. A clone was defined as Susac-specific if it was absent from the healthy and MS cohorts, from over a thousand published viral clones and from other ImmuneACCESS disease sequences. TCRdb trimmed public reads at Q25 via fastp, called clones via MiXCR and kept in-frame beta chains. Every entry covers one CDR3 protein and lists the most common genes and DNA from its rows. In this record, the V and J calls reflect TCRdb's handling and not the investigators' own analysis. The sample table lists 200,000 to 250,000 distinct CDR3 sequences, 85% to 95% of them with a count of one. Around 0.15% of the sample comes from the top ten.

Reading from cysteine to phenylalanine, the CDR3 counts 15 amino acids. The DNA shown is the 45-base CDR3, in frame from base 1. Trimming removed 7 bases from V and 1 base from J, leaving 11 bases between the germline ends. CDR1 and CDR2, per the germline V gene, are MNHEY and SVGAGI. Note on this clonotype: Its cognate antigen has yet to be identified. No much larger clonotype is one base removed from it; base qualities were not supplied.

This sequence uses TRBV6-5 and TRBJ2-6; the D call is possibly TRBD1 or TRBD2, each sharing 5 bases. Material for sequencing was CD4+ T cells from PBMCs. This TCR was sampled from a human donor with Susac syndrome. In nucleotides, the sequence is TGTGCCAGCAATAATGGGGGATCTGGGGCCAACGTCCTGACTTTC. This gives the protein CASNNGGSGANVLTF.